This passage covers 2 T cell receptor beta chains from one sample sequenced in a study of OX40 agonist ivuxolimab in advanced cancers. The protocol was immunoSEQ multiplex PCR, while the TCRdb copy is restricted to in-frame clones and leaves out a portion. The sample lists over 10,000 clones, more than 70% seen once, with approximately 35% in the top ten. The sample was CD4+ or CD8+ T cells sorted from blood, taken in a trial of the OX40 agonist ivuxolimab. Source of these receptors: an adult with an advanced solid tumor such as melanoma, head and neck, liver or kidney cancer.

The V call is TRBV7-9, the J call TRBJ1-2; unclear D gene. CDR1 is SEHNR, CDR2 FQNEAQ, per germline (reference sequence). V was trimmed by 3 bases and J by 6 bases, leaving 14 bases between them. The CDR3 has 14 residues. In nucleotides, the CDR3 is TGTGCCAGCAGCTTGAGGGAGGGCTTGGATGGCTACACCTTC. This encodes CASSLREGLDGYTF.

By its share, this clone is medium-sized. The CDR3 here is CASSFPSRGANEQYF. The CDR3 nucleotides read TGTGCCAGCAGCTTCCCCTCGAGAGGCGCCAACGAGCAGTACTTC. The chain has TRBV5-6 and TRBJ2-7; no definite D call. The germline gives CDR1 SGHDT, CDR2 YYEEEE. The CDR3 has 15 amino acids. Trimming took 2 bases from V and 5 from J, leaving 17 bases between them.